This T cell receptor beta chain comes out of a study of tissue T cells after allogeneic stem cell transplantation (dated by TCRdb to the early 2020s). Regarding the study in general: TCR beta repertoires were profiled across many tissues obtained from research autopsies of patients with and without GVHD, as well as in mouse models of GVHD. The human arm was a prospective observational study without blinding or randomization.

Summary of the overall study and its limitations: The study did not determine which tissue TCRs were alloreactive or antigen-specific, and some clones might have been persisting host cells. Few T cell clones were found to be shared across patients, but shared repertoire signatures across patients were revealed in a tissue-specific fashion by motif-based clustering. In both patients and mice, T cells from blood and spleen picked up only a limited part of the TCR repertoire that was detected in tissues. Within patients, how anatomically similar tissues were was a major factor shaping TCR repertoire composition, regardless of disease or transplant status. The patient cohort was small and varied clinically, and sampling depth was recognized as a limitation.

As concerns this clone: Its antigen has not been determined. Gene names, together with germline sequences, are murine for this receptor. The missing CDR3 end, 1 residue past where the read stops, is filled in from the germline J gene.

Library preparation used the immunoSEQ multiplex PCR assay. TCRbeta CDR3 sequencing was done by Adaptive Biotechnologies at survey depth, reporting CDR3 sequences, V/J genes, productive frequency and template counts. Amplification of TCR beta CDR3 regions started from genomic DNA instead of RNA. The authors processed their data as follows. Jensen-Shannon divergence was used to quantify pairwise repertoire overlap between tissues, with a value of 1 meaning complete divergence and a value of 0 meaning identical repertoires. Tissues were clustered by single-linkage agglomerative hierarchical clustering of pairwise JSD values, and the clustering results were displayed as dendrograms. GLIPH2 was run on all patient samples with simulation_depth 1000, kmer_min_depth 3, cdr3_length_cutoff 8, keeping groups with more than two unique CDR3s. A standardized tissue-overlap score was calculated by extrapolating Jaccard GLIPH-group overlap across patients to a standard repertoire size of 1000 clones. Associations of diversity with clinical or experimental variables used linear mixed-effect models with tissue fixed effects and individual random effects. TCRdb retrieved this table from immuneACCESS and kept in-frame rearrangements only. Not all clones are present; in checked studies, unresolved V genes account for under half, and no reason is known for the remainder. V and J calls plus clone size are reproduced from that table; the DNA served to infer D and trimming. This sample comprises roughly 4,700 clones, about 34% of them detected only once. Roughly 8.8% of the sample is taken by the ten largest.

The sample's time point, from its label and the paper: mouse harvest day 14 after allogeneic transplant. Each mouse graft consisted of 10^7 T-cell-depleted bone marrow cells plus 10^6 splenic CD5+ T cells and was given by tail vein injection. Mouse GVHD was modeled in a major MHC-mismatch B6 (H2b) into BALB/c (H2d) model, with tissues profiled at day 7 or 14. On day 7 or 14 post-transplant, mouse tissues and retro-orbital blood were harvested with separate sterile tools for each animal, and livers were flushed beforehand. Before genomic DNA was isolated with the DNeasy Blood & Tissue Kit, mouse tissues were minced with razor blades in buffered saline. For CDR1 and CDR2, the germline V gene lists KGHTA and FQNQQP. From cysteine to phenylalanine, the CDR3 is 13 amino acids long. The CDR3 was read in part: 36 bases, with the frame set at base 1.

Recombination joined TRBV23 with TRBJ2-5; the D call in the table, TRBD1, was not verified against the DNA. Sequenced material: skin. This sequence originates from a female BALB/c mouse given C57BL/6 T cells with graft-versus-host disease after an allogeneic hematopoietic cell transplant. Partial CDR3 DNA: TGCTCCAGCAGTCAAAACATCCAAGACACCCAGTAC. It specifies CSSSQNIQDTQY. The full CDR3 reads CSSSQNIQDTQYF. The CDR3, completed at both ends by the reference TRBV23 and TRBJ2-5 genes, gives the full variable domain DAAVTQKPRYLIKMKGQEAEMKCIPEKGHTAVFWYQQKQSKELKFLIYFQNQQPLDQIDMVKERFSAVCPSSSLCSLGIRTCEAEDSALYLCSSSQNIQDTQYFGPGTRLLVL.